This TCR beta chain is drawn from a study of human T cells and chemical hapten exposure. About the study: TCR yields per sample varied, mainly owing to small pooled library volume differences.

The trim removed 6 bases at V and 8 bases at J, leaving 10 bases unmatched. The CDR3 is 16 residues long. This clonotype was counted at least ten times. Time point described: patch test 1, 2 weeks after DPC sensitization. Stated treatment: therapeutic diphenylcyclopropenone sensitization with weekly scalp DPC. Unfractionated whole blood yielded total RNA. MiXCR, run by TCRdb on the RACE reads, gives a single entry per CDR3 protein. The sample records some 41,000 distinct CDR3 sequences, 3% to 4% being singletons. This TCR was recovered from a man aged 50-60 years with alopecia areata. Some clones in this sample may be carry-over from other donors' samples. The V call is TRBV12-3 or TRBV12-4, the J call TRBJ2-3, with TRBD2 matching over 14 bases. The source was whole blood, collected in connection with sensitization to the hapten diphenylcyclopropenone (DPC). The CDR3 DNA reads TGTGCCAGCAGCCCGGGACTAGCGGGAGCTAGCCCTACGCAGTATTTT. It translates to CASSPGLAGASPTQYF.